These 19 T cell receptor beta chains originate from one sample sequenced in a study of blood T cells in healthy people across ages. Together with a sample-barcoded 5' primer, a J-beta primer mix was included in a second PCR lasting about 6 to 11 cycles. From the 5' RACE reads, TCRdb called clonotypes with MiXCR, one entry per CDR3 protein. Counted here are 600,000 to 850,000 distinct CDR3 sequences, about 42% occurring once; the ten biggest clones make up roughly 20%. Specimen: blood. These receptors came from an older woman in good health.

As concerns this clonotype: Germline is not matched at one junction end, which may reflect a read error. This rearrangement joins TRBV10-3 to TRBJ2-1; D unresolved. CDR1 ENHRY and CDR2 SYGVKD come from the germline V gene. The CDR3 is 16 residues long. CDR3 sequence (DNA): TGTGCCCTCAGTGAGTCTGTGAGAGACTTGTACAATGAGCAGTTCTTC. Protein: CALSESVRDLYNEQFF.

This chain joins TRBV20-1 and TRBJ2-1, with 12 bases lining up with TRBD2. The CDR3 runs to 17 residues. V dropped 6 bases and J dropped 0; count of bases not matched to a gene: 9. Germline values: CDR1 DFQATT, CDR2 SNEGSKA (reference sequence). CDR3 sequence reads: CSAPGTSGLSSYNEQFF. CDR3 bases: TGCAGTGCCCCCGGGACTAGCGGGCTTAGCTCCTACAATGAGCAGTTCTTC.

The V gene is TRBV20-1, the J gene TRBJ2-3, with unresolved D. V lost 0 bases to trimming and J lost 0 bases, with 22 bases between them. The CDR3 spans 19 residues. CDR1 and CDR2 (germline): DFQATT, SNEGSKA (reference sequence). This chain's CDR3 is CSARDKRSGPLVSTDTQYF. The CDR3 nucleotides are TGCAGTGCTAGAGATAAAAGGTCTGGCCCTCTCGTTAGCACAGATACGCAGTATTTT.

This chain connects TRBV20-1 to TRBJ2-7, with D tentatively TRBD2 (5 bases). The CDR3 runs 12 residues. Looked up from germline, CDR1 is DFQATT and CDR2 is SNEGSKA (reference sequence). The V end was cut by 6 bases, the J end by 7 bases, with 16 bases between. The CDR3 region has the DNA TGCAGTGCCCCGGACCTAGCCAATGAGCAGTACTTC. This gives the protein CSAPDLANEQYF.

The chain is built from TRBV3-1 and TRBJ2-6; D is possibly TRBD1 (5 bases). The germline V gene encodes CDR1 LGHDT and CDR2 YNNKEL (reference sequence). V was cut by 3 bases and J by 2 bases, with 8 bases left in between. CDR3 size: 15 residues. CDR3 amino acids: CASSHQGTGANVLTF. For the CDR3, the DNA is TGTGCCAGCAGCCACCAGGGAACTGGGGCCAACGTCCTGACTTTC. The variable domain in full, completed from reference TRBV3-1 and TRBJ2-6, reads DTAVSQTPKYLVTQMGNDKSIKCEQNLGHDTMYWYKQDSKKFLKIMFSYNNKELIINETVPNRFSPKSPDKAHLNLHINSLELGDSAVYFCASSHQGTGANVLTFGAGSRLTVL.

The gene calls are TRBV6-2 or TRBV6-3 and TRBJ2-7; D may correspond to TRBD1 or TRBD2 (5 bases each). Germline CDR1 reads MNHEY; CDR2 reads SVGEGT. The V end lost 6 bases, the J end lost 6 bases, and 18 bases lay between the germline ends. This CDR3 is built from 14 residues. The chain's CDR3 is CASRSRDGLFEQYF. The CDR3 DNA reads TGTGCCAGCAGGAGCCGGGACGGACTTTTCGAGCAGTACTTC.

In the case of this clonotype: Possible read error: a much larger clone is one base away. V gene TRBV6-2 or TRBV6-3 combines with J gene TRBJ2-1, with TRBD2 matching over 12 bases. Germline V gene sequence: CDR1 MNHEY, CDR2 SVGEGT. The CDR3 runs to 15 residues. V trimming: 2 bases; J trimming: 7 bases; junction bases outside the gene matches: 3. This CDR3 reads CASSYGTSGWNEQFF. In DNA, the CDR3 is TGTGCCAGCAGTTACGGGACTAGCGGGTGGAATGAGCAGTTCTTC.

This clonotype was seen ten or more times. This chain connects TRBV4-3 to TRBJ2-7; the match to TRBD1 covers 8 bases. The length of the CDR3 is 15 residues. The ends lost 0 bases at V and 7 bases at J; junction bases unmatched: 8. From germline, CDR1 is LGHNA and CDR2 YSLEER. The CDR3, as DNA: TGCGCCAGCAGCCAAGATTTCCAGGGGGCCGGGGAGCAGTACTTC. It translates to CASSQDFQGAGEQYF.

V is TRBV12-3 or TRBV12-4 and J is TRBJ1-1; D is unresolved. Between the trimmed V and J ends, which lost 1 base and 4 bases, there was a span of 10 bases. The CDR3 length is 14 residues. The chain's CDR3 is CASSLGEISTEAFF. CDR3 DNA: TGTGCCAGCAGTTTAGGGGAAATTAGCACTGAAGCTTTCTTT.

This rearrangement joins TRBV7-3 to TRBJ2-3, with 7 positions matching TRBD2. Unmatched junction bases numbered 11, after V lost 2 bases and J lost 6 bases. The germline gives CDR1 SGHTA, CDR2 FQGTGA. This CDR3 contains 16 residues. The CDR3 spells CASSLGRAEPGDTQYF. DNA of the CDR3: TGTGCCAGCAGCTTAGGGAGGGCCGAGCCGGGGGATACGCAGTATTTT. The full variable domain, in which reference TRBV7-3 and TRBJ2-3 provide the parts outside the CDR3, is GAGVSQTPSNKVTEKGKYVELRCDPISGHTALYWYRQSLGQGPEFLIYFQGTGAADDSGLPNDRFFAVRPEGSVSTLKIQRTERGDSAVYLCASSLGRAEPGDTQYFGPGTRLTVL.

This clonotype has just one count. The V call is TRBV14, the J call TRBJ2-1; 10 nucleotides align to TRBD2. After removal of 3 bases from V and 6 bases from J, the junction contained 5 bases not matched to a gene. The germline V gene encodes CDR1 SGHDN and CDR2 FVKESK. There are 15 residues in the CDR3. The CDR3 reads CASSHPSGRRNEQFF. Here the CDR3 DNA reads TGTGCCAGCAGCCACCCTAGCGGGAGACGCAATGAGCAGTTCTTC.

At least ten counts were recorded for this clonotype. This chain uses TRBV5-1 with TRBJ2-7, with 13 nucleotides matching TRBD2. V lost 4 bases, J lost 3 bases, and 7 bases stayed unmatched. Germline V gives CDR1 SGHRS, CDR2 YFSETQ. The CDR3 covers 16 residues. DNA for the CDR3: TGCGCCAGCAGCAGAGGGACTAGCGGGACCTTCTACGAGCAGTACTTC. Translated, it gives CASSRGTSGTFYEQYF. The variable domain in full, completed from reference TRBV5-1 and TRBJ2-7, reads KAGVTQTPRYLIKTRGQQVTLSCSPISGHRSVSWYQQTPGQGLQFLFEYFSETQRNKGNFPGRFSGRQFSNSRSEMNVSTLELGDSALYLCASSRGTSGTFYEQYFGPGTRLTVT.

The V call is TRBV5-1, the J call TRBJ2-5; D is tentatively TRBD1 or TRBD2 (5 bases each). V lost 0 bases and J 11 bases, leaving 14 bases between the germline ends. Germline CDR1 and CDR2: SGHRS and YFSETQ. This CDR3 spans 13 amino acids. As DNA, the CDR3 is TGCGCCAGCAGCTTGGCAGTTTTAGGGGAGCAGTACTTC. Translating it yields CASSLAVLGEQYF.

V is TRBV10-3 and J is TRBJ2-4, with D perhaps matching TRBD1 (6 bases). The V gene's germline CDR1 is ENHRY and CDR2 SYGVKD. This CDR3 contains 16 residues. V lost 0 bases, J lost 3 bases, and 12 bases lay in between. The CDR3 protein is CAISESSTGDKNIQYF. The DNA for the CDR3 is TGTGCCATCAGTGAGTCCTCGACAGGAGACAAAAACATTCAGTACTTC.

The chain is built from TRBV6-1 and TRBJ2-1; D may be TRBD1 (5 bases). CDR3 length: 17 amino acids. CDR1 is MNHNS, CDR2 SASEGT, per germline. Trimming left V 8 bases short and J 0 bases short, with 20 bases between. CDR3 residues: CASLDWGRVGSYNEQFF. The CDR3 DNA reads TGTGCCAGCCTCGACTGGGGCAGGGTTGGCTCCTACAATGAGCAGTTCTTC.

This clonotype was seen more than once but under ten times. The J gene is TRBJ1-1, the V gene TRBV25-1, with a possible D match to TRBD1 (5 bases). CDR1 and CDR2 (germline): MGHDK, SYGVNS. V lost 3 bases, J lost 5 bases, and 10 bases lay in between. There are 13 residues in the CDR3. The CDR3 spells CASSDQGRTEAFF. The CDR3 region has the DNA TGTGCCAGCAGTGACCAGGGTAGAACTGAAGCTTTCTTT. The variable domain in full, with the rest retrieved from reference TRBV25-1 and TRBJ1-1, is EADIYQTPRYLVIGTGKKITLECSQTMGHDKMYWYQQDPGMELHLIHYSYGVNSTEKGDLSSESTVSRIRTEHFPLTLESARPSHTSQYLCASSDQGRTEAFFGQGTRLTVV.

V is TRBV20-1 and J is TRBJ2-1; TRBD2 might be the D (6 bases). The germline V and J ends were trimmed by 6 bases and 1 base, with 10 bases remaining between them. The CDR3 has 13 residues. Germline CDR1 reads DFQATT; CDR2 reads SNEGSKA (reference sequence). The CDR3 region has the DNA TGCAGTGCCGCGGGACTTTCCTACAATGAGCAGTTCTTC. As protein: CSAAGLSYNEQFF.

This clonotype was seen only a few times. The genes are TRBV19 and TRBJ2-1; 7 bases line up with TRBD2. The ends lost 0 bases at V and 10 bases at J; junction bases unmatched: 6. Germline V lookup: CDR1 LNHDA, CDR2 SQIVND (reference sequence). This CDR3 has 14 amino acids. CDR3 DNA: TGTGCCAGTAGTATAGAAGACGGGAGGTACGAGCAGTTCTTC. Translated: CASSIEDGRYEQFF.

Comments on this clonotype: Relative to the germline gene, one junction end is altered; a read error may explain this. This rearrangement joins TRBV6-5 to TRBJ2-6; tentatively, D is TRBD1 or TRBD2 (5 bases each). The CDR3 covers 13 residues. The germline gives CDR1 MNHEY, CDR2 SVGAGI. CDR3 sequence (DNA): TGTGCCTGCAGGGAGCCTGGGGCCAACGTCCTGACTTTC. It yields the protein CACREPGANVLTF.